This record concerns one T cell receptor (beta chain) sequence. Its antigen is undetermined. The sample belongs to a study of T cell repertoires in cytomegalovirus infection. Study summary: The authors relied on CMV epitopes, both recently identified HLA-C-restricted and well-studied HLA-B-restricted. It can be stated that public TCR beta signatures indicated CMV infection as well as a matching HLA type.

Points from the study as a whole: The study found HLA-C-restricted CMV-specific TCR beta clonotypes dominating the ex vivo response.

TCRdb re-analysed the reads in MiXCR, keeping a single row per CDR3 protein. The table has hundreds of thousands of distinct CDR3 sequences, approximately 32% seen once. Trimming cost V 1 base and J 0 bases, with 17 bases left between them. The CDR3 extends over 19 amino acids. The germline CDR1 and CDR2 sequences are SGHTS and YDEGEE. The chain links TRBV5-8 to TRBJ2-6; D perhaps matches TRBD2 (5 bases). The specimen was cultured CD8+ T cells from PBMCs, collected from culture after CMV antigen stimulation. The TCR comes from a human donor in good health (CMV status not recorded). Some clones in this sample may be carry-over from other donors' samples. This CDR3 is CASSLRGLFYSSGANVLTF. CDR3 nucleotides: TGTGCCAGCAGCTTGAGAGGACTTTTTTACAGCTCTGGGGCCAACGTCCTGACTTTC. Based on the CDR3 plus reference TRBV5-8 and TRBJ2-6, the full variable domain is EAGVTQSPTHLIKTRGQQATLRCSPISGHTSVYWYQQALGLGLQFLLWYDEGEERNRGNFPPRFSGRQFPNYSSELNVNALELEDSALYLCASSLRGLFYSSGANVLTFGAGSRLTVL.